The clone carrying this TCR beta chain has just one count. What it binds is not known. The record originates from a study of cytomegalovirus exposure and HLA in healthy donors. Study-level points and caveats: TCR beta chain V- and J-gene trimming was linked, in a later analysis, to a missense variant in DCLRE1C.

PCR employed 60 Vbeta and 13 Jbeta primers. Only in-frame clones appear in the TCRdb table, and some are missing; sequencing was by immunoSEQ multiplex PCR. Of 150,000 to 200,000 clones listed, approximately 78% are singletons. Sampled while nominally healthy, donors likely had unrecorded immune exposures. Trimming removed 4 bases at V and 0 bases at J, with 13 bases between. Germline values: CDR1 ENHRY, CDR2 SYGVKD. The CDR3 runs 15 residues. The sequencing input was PBMCs. The clonotype was recovered from a young woman in good health and CMV-seronegative. The chain couples TRBV10-3 to TRBJ2-7, with D perhaps matching TRBD2 (7 bases). The CDR3 nucleotides are TGTGCCATCAGTGGGGGGGGGACATACTCCTACGAGCAGTACTTC. Translated, it gives CAISGGGTYSYEQYF.